The rows below give T cell receptor beta chains drawn from one sample of a study of control samples from healthy donors and cancer patients. Profiled with immunoSEQ multiplex PCR; TCRdb holds only in-frame clones, not every one. The sample contains fewer than 200,000 clones, roughly 93% of which appear only once. The sequencing input was blood. All receptors come from a woman aged 60-75 years in good health. Both conserved end residues are part of each CDR3. D genes are given only for firm matches. The size entry is marked missing in some rows and otherwise reads once, few, many or a size class.

J gene	clone size	D gene	V gene	CDR3 protein	CDR3 DNA
TRBJ1-2	-	TRBD1	TRBV5-1	CASSLITGGHGYTF	TGCGCCAGCAGCCTTATTACAGGGGGCCATGGCTACACCTTC
TRBJ2-7	-	TRBD2	TRBV5-1	CASSLSGGAYEQYF	TGCGCCAGCAGCCTTAGCGGGGGTGCCTACGAGCAGTACTTC
TRBJ1-1	-	-	TRBV5-1	CASSSGGRTANTEAFF	TGCGCCAGCAGCTCAGGAGGACGGACAGCGAACACTGAAGCTTTCTTT
TRBJ2-3	-	TRBD2	TRBV7-2	CASSLERLAGGHTDTQYF	TGTGCCAGCAGCTTAGAACGACTAGCGGGGGGCCACACAGATACGCAGTATTTT
TRBJ2-3	once	TRBD1	TRBV19	CASSLRYRGVIGADTQYF	TGTGCCAGTAGTCTACGCTACAGGGGAGTGATTGGTGCAGATACGCAGTATTTT
TRBJ1-2	-	-	TRBV12-3/TRBV12-4	CASRDLNYGYTF	TGTGCCAGCAGGGATCTTAACTATGGCTACACCTTC
TRBJ1-5	once	-	TRBV27	CASSLARYQPQHF	TGTGCCAGCAGTTTAGCCCGATATCAGCCCCAGCATTTT
TRBJ1-4	-	TRBD1	TRBV5-4	CASSYRQGRNEKLFF	TGTGCCAGCAGCTATCGACAGGGCCGGAATGAAAAACTGTTTTTT
TRBJ1-2	-	-	TRBV6-6	CASSYGGKDYGYTF	TGTGCCAGCAGTTACGGGGGGAAGGACTATGGCTACACCTTC
TRBJ1-4	-	-	TRBV7-8	CASSLISTEKLFF	TGTGCCAGCAGCTTAATCTCCACAGAAAAACTGTTTTTT
TRBJ1-1	-	-	TRBV4-1	CASSQEWETEAFF	TGCGCCAGCAGCCAAGAATGGGAGACTGAAGCTTTCTTT
TRBJ2-7	-	-	TRBV5-1	CASSLKGTISSYEQYF	TGCGCCAGCAGCTTGAAAGGCACCATAAGCTCCTACGAGCAGTACTTC
TRBJ2-1	-	TRBD2	TRBV7-2	CASSRTSGQYNEQFF	TGTGCCAGCAGCCGGACTAGCGGGCAATACAATGAGCAGTTCTTC
TRBJ2-1	-	TRBD1	TRBV6-2/TRBV6-3	CASSLETTGGNEQFF	TGTGCCAGCAGTCTCGAGACAACAGGGGGCAATGAGCAGTTCTTC
TRBJ1-3	-	-	TRBV10-1	CASSENQVPTGNTIYF	TGCGCCAGCAGTGAGAATCAGGTTCCCACCGGAAACACCATATATTTT
TRBJ2-6	-	-	TRBV4-3	CASSQDHGSSGANVLTF	TGCGCCAGCAGCCAAGATCACGGGAGCTCTGGGGCCAACGTCCTGACTTTC
TRBJ2-1	-	TRBD1	TRBV7-8	CASSYRDRIYNEQFF	TGTGCCAGCAGCTACCGGGACAGAATTTACAATGAGCAGTTCTTC
TRBJ2-3	few	-	TRBV19	CAAGIGGAGDTQYF	TGTGCCGCGGGAATTGGGGGCGCGGGAGATACGCAGTATTTT
TRBJ2-5	-	-	TRBV18	CASSPTVVEGETQYF	TGTGCCAGCTCACCAACCGTGGTAGAAGGAGAGACCCAGTACTTC
TRBJ2-2	-	-	TRBV7-6	CASSRRGGNTGELFF	TGTGCCAGCAGCCGACGTGGTGGGAACACCGGGGAGCTGTTTTTT